Presented here are 15 T cell receptor beta chains from one specimen sequenced in a study of blood T cells in healthy people across ages. A second 7 to 11 cycle PCR used barcoded and J-beta primers. From the 5' RACE reads, TCRdb called clonotypes with MiXCR, one entry per CDR3 protein. The sample lists just under 750,000 distinct CDR3 sequences, approximately 21% seen once, with 20% to 25% in the top ten. Input material: blood. Receptors originate from a man between 65 and 85 years old in good health.

This clonotype has a count of ten or more. The chain couples TRBV7-9 to TRBJ1-4; no definite D call. Germline assignment: CDR1 SEHNR and CDR2 FQNEAQ (reference sequence). Trimming cost V 5 bases and J 8 bases, with 18 bases left between them. The CDR3 consists of 15 residues. CDR3 sequence reads: CASSPKELRSEKLFF. CDR3 nucleotide sequence: TGTGCCAGCAGCCCCAAGGAGTTAAGAAGCGAAAAACTGTTTTTT. The whole variable domain, filled in from reference TRBV7-9 and TRBJ1-4, reads DTGVSQNPRHKITKRGQNVTFRCDPISEHNRLYWYRQTLGQGPEFLTYFQNEAQLEKSRLLSDRFSAERPKGSFSTLEIQRTEQGDSAMYLCASSPKELRSEKLFFGSGTQLSVL.

The chain employs TRBV6-2 or TRBV6-3 and TRBJ2-5; the D gene is possibly TRBD2 (6 bases). The CDR3 is 15 amino acids. Germline assignment: CDR1 MNHEY and CDR2 SVGEGT. Between the trimmed V and J ends, which lost 2 bases and 5 bases, there was a span of 15 bases. CDR3 region: CASSYRGGVEETQYF. In DNA, the CDR3 is TGTGCCAGCAGTTACCGAGGCGGGGTGGAGGAGACCCAGTACTTC.

The genes are TRBV10-3 and TRBJ2-3, with 7 positions matching TRBD2. Germline V lookup: CDR1 ENHRY, CDR2 SYGVKD. The CDR3 is 15 residues long. V gave up 0 bases and J gave up 4 bases; unmatched junction bases: 4. The CDR3 loop reads CAISESSGGSDTQYF. In DNA, the CDR3 is TGTGCCATCAGTGAGTCGTCGGGGGGATCAGATACGCAGTATTTT.

This clonotype was counted ten times or more. The genes are TRBV7-2 and TRBJ2-5; 7 positions agree with TRBD1. Trimming removed 3 bases from V and 2 bases from J; junction bases left unmatched: 3. The CDR3 is 14 amino acids. Germline V gene sequence: CDR1 SGHTA, CDR2 FQGNSA. The CDR3 DNA sequence: TGTGCCAGCAGCTTTACAGGGGCGCAAGAGACCCAGTACTTC. Translated: CASSFTGAQETQYF.

V usage is TRBV7-2 and J usage is TRBJ1-2, with D unclear. Germline CDR1 reads SGHTA; CDR2 reads FQGNSA. The germline V and J ends were trimmed by 5 bases and 8 bases, with 18 bases remaining between them. CDR3 length equals 14 residues. The CDR3 DNA follows: TGTGCCAGCAGCCCAGCCCCTAGCCCCGGCGGCTACACCTTC. Encoded protein: CASSPAPSPGGYTF.

The J gene is TRBJ1-3, the V gene TRBV20-1, with 7 nucleotides matching TRBD1. The germline CDR1 and CDR2 sequences are DFQATT and SNEGSKA (reference sequence). The CDR3 runs 16 residues. Trimming at V came to 5 bases and at J to 2 bases, leaving 12 bases not matched to a gene. The CDR3 DNA follows: TGCAGTGCTTCACCCGCCGACAGGGAGGCTGGAAACACCATATATTTT. Translated: CSASPADREAGNTIYF.

A few counts support this clonotype. The chain employs TRBV27 and TRBJ2-2; 9 positions match TRBD1. The CDR3 spans 16 residues. The germline CDR1 and CDR2 sequences are MNHEY and SMNVEV (reference sequence). The junction had 9 bases not matched to a gene; V was cut back by 3 bases and J by 7 bases. In nucleotides, the CDR3 is TGTGCCAGCAGTTTGAAGGACAGGGGTCTTGGCGGGGAGCTGTTTTTT. As protein: CASSLKDRGLGGELFF.

This clonotype has more than one count but fewer than ten. This chain joins TRBV20-1 and TRBJ2-5; D might be TRBD1 or TRBD2, each matching 5 bases. Germline V gene data show CDR1 as DFQATT and CDR2 as SNEGSKA (reference sequence). The length of the CDR3 is 13 residues. Trimming took off 0 bases at V and 11 bases at J, with 16 bases between the two ends. In nucleotides, the CDR3 is TGCAGTGCTAGAGAACGTGGGACCTACGAACAGTACTTC. Residues: CSARERGTYEQYF.

This clonotype was recorded once. Written as DNA, the CDR3 is TGTGCCAGCAGTTTCGGCGGTTACGGGGCAGATACGCAGTATTTT. It yields the protein CASSFGGYGADTQYF. The chain employs TRBV12-3 or TRBV12-4 and TRBJ2-3, with D maybe TRBD2 (5 bases). V was pared by 3 bases and J by 4 bases, with 14 bases between. CDR3 length: 15 residues.

This clonotype appeared a few times. The chain carries TRBV29-1 and TRBJ2-7; a possible D gene is TRBD1 (5 bases). This CDR3 has 12 amino acids. The V end lost 1 base, the J end lost 5 bases, and 9 bases lay between the germline ends. Germline-derived CDR1 and CDR2 are SQVTM and ANQGSEA. CDR3 bases: TGCAGCGTTGAAGGGCAGGGCGACGAGCAGTACTTC. Protein sequence: CSVEGQGDEQYF.

J is TRBJ1-4 and V is TRBV6-1; 7 bases are a match to TRBD1. This CDR3 region has 14 residues. CDR1 and CDR2 (germline): MNHNS, SASEGT. The V segment lost 6 bases and the J segment 4 bases; nucleotides outside the gene matches: 5. The CDR3 DNA follows: TGTGCCAGCAGGACGGCAGGGGGTAATGAAAAACTGTTTTTT. Protein sequence: CASRTAGGNEKLFF.

Only a few counts were recorded for this clonotype. At one of its ends the junction is not consistent with the germline gene, which may arise from a read error. The chain is built from TRBV7-2 and TRBJ2-5; the match to TRBD2 covers 8 bases. This CDR3 spans 16 amino acids. The V gene's germline CDR1 is SGHTA and CDR2 FQGNSA. In DNA, the CDR3 is TGTGCCAGCAGCTTTTCTCAGAGCGGGAGAAGAGAGACCCTGTACTTC. This codes for CASSFSQSGRRETLYF.

This chain joins TRBV20-1 and TRBJ2-1; 10 nucleotides align to TRBD2. The V gene's germline CDR1 is DFQATT and CDR2 SNEGSKA (reference sequence). V dropped 1 base and J dropped 1; count of bases not matched to a gene: 7. CDR3 length: 17 residues. The CDR3 DNA is TGCAGTGCTAGAGGGTCTAGCGGGAGTGGTTCCTACAATGAGCAGTTCTTC. It yields the protein CSARGSSGSGSYNEQFF.

This clonotype appeared once. V gene TRBV7-3 combines with J gene TRBJ2-6; 7 nucleotides agree with TRBD1. J lost 0 bases, V lost 1 base, and 3 bases had no gene match. The CDR3 contains 17 residues. The germline V gene has CDR1 SGHTA and CDR2 FQGTGA. The CDR3 nucleotides read TGTGCCAGCAGCTTAATGGGACAGAACTCTGGGGCCAACGTCCTGACTTTC. It encodes CASSLMGQNSGANVLTF.

The CDR3 loop reads CATVGLAGRNEQFF. The CDR3 DNA sequence: TGTGCCACCGTCGGACTAGCGGGAAGGAATGAGCAGTTCTTC. The chain couples TRBV19 to TRBJ2-5; TRBD2 matches 12 bases. The J call may be in error: the DNA end matches TRBJ2-1 better. Germline lookup yields CDR1 LNHDA and CDR2 SQIVND (reference sequence). This CDR3 contains 14 residues.